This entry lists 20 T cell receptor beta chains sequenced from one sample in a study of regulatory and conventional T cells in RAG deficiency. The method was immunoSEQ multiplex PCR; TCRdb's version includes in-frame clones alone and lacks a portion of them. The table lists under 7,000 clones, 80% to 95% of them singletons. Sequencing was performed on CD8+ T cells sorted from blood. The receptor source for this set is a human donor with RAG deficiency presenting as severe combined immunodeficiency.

CDR3 in amino acids: CASSQVAGPTYEQYF. DNA for the CDR3: TGCGCCAGCAGCCAAGTGGCTGGACCAACCTACGAGCAGTACTTC. The J gene is TRBJ2-7, the V gene TRBV4-1; D is uncertain. The germline V gene has CDR1 MGHRA and CDR2 YSYEKL. CDR3 length: 15 amino acids. The V end was cut by 1 base, the J end by 2 bases, with 12 bases between.

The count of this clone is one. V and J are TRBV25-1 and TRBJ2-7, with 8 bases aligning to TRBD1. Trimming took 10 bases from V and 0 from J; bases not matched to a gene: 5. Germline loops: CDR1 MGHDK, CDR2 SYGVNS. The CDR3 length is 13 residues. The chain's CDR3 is CATMTGASYEQYF. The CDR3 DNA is TGTGCCACCATGACAGGGGCCTCCTACGAGCAGTACTTC.

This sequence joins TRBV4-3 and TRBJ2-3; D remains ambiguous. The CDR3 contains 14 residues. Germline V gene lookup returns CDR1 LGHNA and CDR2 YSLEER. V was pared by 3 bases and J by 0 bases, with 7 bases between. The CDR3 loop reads CASSQGPSTDTQYF. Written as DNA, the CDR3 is TGCGCCAGCAGCCAGGGCCCTAGCACAGATACGCAGTATTTT.

The CDR3 DNA follows: TGTGCCAGCAGCTTAGGGACAGAGAGGGAGACCCAGTACTTC. Translating gives CASSLGTERETQYF. This chain uses TRBV7-9 with TRBJ2-5; weak D call: TRBD1 (6 bases). The CDR3 contains 14 residues. Germline V lookup: CDR1 SEHNR, CDR2 FQNEAQ (reference sequence). The V and J ends lost 1 base and 5 bases respectively, with 11 bases between them.

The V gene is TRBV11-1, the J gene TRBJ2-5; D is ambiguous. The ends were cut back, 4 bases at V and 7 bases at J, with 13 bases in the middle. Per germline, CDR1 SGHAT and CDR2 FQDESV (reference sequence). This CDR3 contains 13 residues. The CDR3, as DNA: TGTGCCAGCAGCTGGACGGACCTTACGACCCAGTACTTC. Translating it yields CASSWTDLTTQYF.

The DNA of the CDR3 is TGCGCCAGCAGCCAAGTCCCGACAGCCTACGAGCAGTACTTC. This sequence encodes CASSQVPTAYEQYF. The rearrangement joins TRBV4-1 to TRBJ2-7; D perhaps matches TRBD1 (5 bases). This CDR3 is 14 amino acids long. V lost 1 base and J 2 bases, leaving 9 bases between the germline ends. Germline assignment: CDR1 MGHRA and CDR2 YSYEKL.

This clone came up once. The CDR3 reads CASSWVAGANVLTF. CDR3 nucleotide sequence: TGTGCCAGCAGTTGGGTAGCTGGGGCCAACGTCCTGACTTTC. This chain links TRBV27 with TRBJ2-6; D ambiguous. Germline lookup yields CDR1 MNHEY and CDR2 SMNVEV (reference sequence). The CDR3 consists of 14 residues. Trimming pared 4 bases from V and 2 bases from J, leaving 6 bases between.

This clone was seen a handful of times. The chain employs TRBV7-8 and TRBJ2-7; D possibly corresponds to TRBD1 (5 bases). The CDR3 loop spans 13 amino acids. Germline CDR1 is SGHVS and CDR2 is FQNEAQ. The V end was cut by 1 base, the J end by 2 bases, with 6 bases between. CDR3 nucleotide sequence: TGTGCCAGCAGCTTAGACAGGCCCTACGAGCAGTACTTC. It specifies CASSLDRPYEQYF.

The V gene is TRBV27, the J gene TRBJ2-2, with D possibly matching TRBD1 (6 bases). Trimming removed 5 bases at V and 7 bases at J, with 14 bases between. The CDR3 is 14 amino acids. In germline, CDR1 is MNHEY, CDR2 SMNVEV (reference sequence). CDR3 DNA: TGTGCCAGCAGTATTACAGGGAATCTCGGGGAGCTGTTTTTT. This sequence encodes CASSITGNLGELFF.

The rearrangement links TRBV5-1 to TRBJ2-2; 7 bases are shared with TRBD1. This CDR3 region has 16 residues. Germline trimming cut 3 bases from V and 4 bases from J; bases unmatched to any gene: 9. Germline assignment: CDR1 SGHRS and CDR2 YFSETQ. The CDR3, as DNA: TGCGCCAGCAGCTGGCCTGGGACAGACCTCACCGGGGAGCTGTTTTTT. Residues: CASSWPGTDLTGELFF.

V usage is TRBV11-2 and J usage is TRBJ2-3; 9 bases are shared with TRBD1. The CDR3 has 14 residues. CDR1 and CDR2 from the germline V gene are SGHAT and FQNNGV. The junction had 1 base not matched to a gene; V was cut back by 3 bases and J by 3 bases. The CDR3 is CASSFGTGTDTQYF. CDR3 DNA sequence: TGTGCCAGCAGCTTCGGGACAGGGACAGATACGCAGTATTTT. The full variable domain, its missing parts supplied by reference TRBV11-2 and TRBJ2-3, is EAGVAQSPRYKIIEKRQSVAFWCNPISGHATLYWYQQILGQGPKLLIQFQNNGVVDDSQLPKDRFSAERLKGVDSTLKIQPAKLEDSAVYLCASSFGTGTDTQYFGPGTRLTVL.

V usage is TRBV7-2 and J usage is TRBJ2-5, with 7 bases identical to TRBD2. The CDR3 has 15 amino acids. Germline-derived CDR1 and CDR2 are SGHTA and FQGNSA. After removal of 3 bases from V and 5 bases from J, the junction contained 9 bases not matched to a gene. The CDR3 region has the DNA TGTGCCAGCAGCTTCAGTCCCGGGGAGGGGGAGACCCAGTACTTC. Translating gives CASSFSPGEGETQYF.

DNA for the CDR3: TGTGCCAGCAGCTTAGTTCAGGGGAACACTGAAGCTTTCTTT. It translates to CASSLVQGNTEAFF. The V and J genes are TRBV11-2 and TRBJ1-1; the D gene is possibly TRBD1 (5 bases). CDR3 length equals 14 residues. Trimming removed 1 base from V and 1 base from J, with 7 bases in between. Germline V lookup: CDR1 SGHAT, CDR2 FQNNGV.

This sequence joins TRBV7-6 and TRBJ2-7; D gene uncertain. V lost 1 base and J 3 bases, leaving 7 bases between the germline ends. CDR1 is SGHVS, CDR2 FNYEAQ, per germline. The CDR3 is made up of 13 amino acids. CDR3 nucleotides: TGTGCCAGCAGCTTAGAACGGGTCTACGAGCAGTACTTC. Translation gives CASSLERVYEQYF. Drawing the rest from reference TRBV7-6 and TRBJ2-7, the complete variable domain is GAGVSQSPRYKVTKRGQDVALRCDPISGHVSLYWYRQALGQGPEFLTYFNYEAQQDKSGLPNDRFSAERPEGSISTLTIQRTEQRDSAMYRCASSLERVYEQYFGPGTRLTVT.

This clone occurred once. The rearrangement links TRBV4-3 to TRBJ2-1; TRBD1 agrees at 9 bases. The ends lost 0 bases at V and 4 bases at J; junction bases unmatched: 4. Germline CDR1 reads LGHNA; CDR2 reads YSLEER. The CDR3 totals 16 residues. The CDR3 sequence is CASSQDWTGAYNEQFF. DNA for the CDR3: TGCGCCAGCAGCCAAGATTGGACAGGGGCTTACAATGAGCAGTTCTTC.

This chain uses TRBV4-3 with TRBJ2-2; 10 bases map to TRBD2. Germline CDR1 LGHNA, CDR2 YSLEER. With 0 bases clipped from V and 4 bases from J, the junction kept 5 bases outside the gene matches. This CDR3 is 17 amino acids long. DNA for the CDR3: TGCGCCAGCAGCCAAGACAGAGCGGGAGGGCTCACCGGGGAGCTGTTTTTT. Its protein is CASSQDRAGGLTGELFF.

The CDR3 region is CASSLGGAVGNEQFF. The CDR3, as DNA: TGTGCCAGCAGTTTAGGGGGGGCCGTAGGTAATGAGCAGTTCTTC. The chain couples TRBV27 to TRBJ2-1; tentatively, D is TRBD2 (7 bases). The CDR3 has 15 amino acids. V lost 2 bases, J lost 7 bases, and 15 bases lay in between. Germline V lookup: CDR1 MNHEY, CDR2 SMNVEV (reference sequence).

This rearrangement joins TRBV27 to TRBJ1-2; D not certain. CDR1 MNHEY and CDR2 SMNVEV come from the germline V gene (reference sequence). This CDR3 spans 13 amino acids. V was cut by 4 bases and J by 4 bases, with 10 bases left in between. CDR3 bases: TGTGCCAGCAGTTCCCAGTCTGGCTATGGCTACACCTTC. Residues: CASSSQSGYGYTF.

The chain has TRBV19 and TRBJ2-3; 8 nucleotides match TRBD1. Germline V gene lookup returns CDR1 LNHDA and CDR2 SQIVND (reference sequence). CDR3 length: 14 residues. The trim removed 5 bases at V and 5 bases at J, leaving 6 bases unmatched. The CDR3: CASSWGQVKDTQYF. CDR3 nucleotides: TGTGCCAGTAGTTGGGGACAGGTCAAAGATACGCAGTATTTT.

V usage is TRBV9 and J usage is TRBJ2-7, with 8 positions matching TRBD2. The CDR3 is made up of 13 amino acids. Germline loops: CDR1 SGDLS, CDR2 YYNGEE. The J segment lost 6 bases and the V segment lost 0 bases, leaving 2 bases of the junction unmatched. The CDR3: CASSVVGRGEQYF. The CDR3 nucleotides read TGTGCCAGCAGCGTAGTCGGGAGGGGCGAGCAGTACTTC.